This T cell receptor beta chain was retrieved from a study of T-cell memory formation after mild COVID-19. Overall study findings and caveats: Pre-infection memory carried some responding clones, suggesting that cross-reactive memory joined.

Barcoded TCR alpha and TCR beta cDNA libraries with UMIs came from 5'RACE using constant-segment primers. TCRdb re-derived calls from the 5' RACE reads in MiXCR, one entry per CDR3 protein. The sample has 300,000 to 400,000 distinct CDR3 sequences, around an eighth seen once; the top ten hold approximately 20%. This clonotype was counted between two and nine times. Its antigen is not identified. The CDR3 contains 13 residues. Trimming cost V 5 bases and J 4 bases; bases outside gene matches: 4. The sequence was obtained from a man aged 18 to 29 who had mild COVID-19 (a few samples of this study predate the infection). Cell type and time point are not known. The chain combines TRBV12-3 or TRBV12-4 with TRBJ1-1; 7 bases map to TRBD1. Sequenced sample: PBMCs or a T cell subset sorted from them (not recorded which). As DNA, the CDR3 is TGTGCCAGCAGTGCCAGACAGGGCACTGAAGCTTTCTTT. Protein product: CASSARQGTEAFF.